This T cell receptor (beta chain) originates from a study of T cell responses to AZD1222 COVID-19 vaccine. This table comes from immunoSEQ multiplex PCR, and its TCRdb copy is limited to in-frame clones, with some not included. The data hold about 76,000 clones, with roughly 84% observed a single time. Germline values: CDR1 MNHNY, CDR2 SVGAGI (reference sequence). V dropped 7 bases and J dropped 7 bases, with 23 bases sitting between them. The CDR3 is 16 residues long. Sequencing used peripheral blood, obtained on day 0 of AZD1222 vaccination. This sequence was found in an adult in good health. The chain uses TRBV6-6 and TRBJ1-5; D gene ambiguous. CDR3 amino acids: CASNLIFRARPQPQHF. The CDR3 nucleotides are TGTGCCAGCAACCTAATCTTCCGGGCTAGACCACAGCCCCAGCATTTT.